This entry is about one T cell receptor beta chain. Between the trimmed V and J ends, which lost 3 bases and 5 bases, there was a span of 13 bases. Germline V gene lookup returns CDR1 SEHNR and CDR2 FQNEAQ (reference sequence). The length of the CDR3 is 15 residues. TCRdb's table, derived via immunoSEQ multiplex PCR, lists solely in-frame clones and lacks some. The table has around 180,000 clones, more than 80% seen once. This sample is drawn from a study of blood T cell repertoires in COVID-19. Cohort 3 recovery required two negative PCRs, clearance, or symptom resolution. V usage is TRBV7-9 and J usage is TRBJ1-4; unclear D gene. This receptor was taken from a man in his forties or fifties who had recovered from COVID-19. The sample was PBMCs or T cells enriched from blood (not recorded which). The CDR3 reads CASSFGGQSNEKLFF. The CDR3 DNA is TGTGCCAGCAGCTTTGGAGGCCAGAGCAATGAAAAACTGTTTTTT.